This TCR beta chain originates from a study of T cells in Graves' hyperthyroidism and ophthalmopathy. Points from the study as a whole: Appearing also in blood were most of the thyroid clonotypes expanded above 0.001.

Criteria for exclusion of patients were uncontrolled infection, other autoimmune disease, pregnancy or lactation. PBMCs came from about 10 ml fresh peripheral blood. V lost 4 bases and J lost 3, with 18 bases in between. Germline V gene sequence: CDR1 GTSNPN, CDR2 SVGIG (reference sequence). CDR3 length: 15 amino acids. What was amplified from RNA transcripts were TCR beta CDR3 regions. When the TCR CDR3 underwent first-round RT-PCR, the HTBI primer set was used. Using its own MiXCR run on the multiplex PCR reads, TCRdb lists one record per CDR3 protein. This table holds some 440,000 distinct CDR3 sequences, 15% to 18% found once. This clonotype was seen at least ten times. The antigen is undetermined.

Sequenced material: blood. This TCR derives from a woman aged 18-29 years with Graves' hyperthyroidism. This sequence joins TRBV30 and TRBJ1-1; the D gene is possibly TRBD1 (5 bases). CDR3 sequence reads: CAWNPGRGLDTEAFF. CDR3 in DNA: TGTGCCTGGAACCCGGGACGGGGATTGGACACTGAAGCTTTCTTT.